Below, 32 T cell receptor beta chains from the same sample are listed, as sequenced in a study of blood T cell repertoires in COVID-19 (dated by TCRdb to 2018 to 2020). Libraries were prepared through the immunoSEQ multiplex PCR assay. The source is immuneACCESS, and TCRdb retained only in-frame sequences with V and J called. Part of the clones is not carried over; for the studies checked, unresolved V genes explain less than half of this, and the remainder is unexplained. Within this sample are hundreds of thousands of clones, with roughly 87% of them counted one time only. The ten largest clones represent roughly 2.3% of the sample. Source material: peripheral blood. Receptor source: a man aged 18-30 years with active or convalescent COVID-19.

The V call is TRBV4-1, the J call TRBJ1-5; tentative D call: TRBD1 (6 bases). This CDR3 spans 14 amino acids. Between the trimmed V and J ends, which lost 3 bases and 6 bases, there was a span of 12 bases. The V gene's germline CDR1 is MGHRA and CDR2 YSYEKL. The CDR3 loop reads CASSHTQGSQPQHF. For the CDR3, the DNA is TGCGCCAGCAGCCATACTCAGGGGAGTCAGCCCCAGCATTTT.

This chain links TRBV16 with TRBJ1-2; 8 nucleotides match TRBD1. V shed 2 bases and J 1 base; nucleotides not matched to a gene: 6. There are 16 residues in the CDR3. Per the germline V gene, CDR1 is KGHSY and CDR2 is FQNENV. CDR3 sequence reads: CASSQGPGGINYGYTF. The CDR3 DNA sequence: TGTGCCAGCAGCCAAGGCCCAGGGGGCATTAACTATGGCTACACCTTC.

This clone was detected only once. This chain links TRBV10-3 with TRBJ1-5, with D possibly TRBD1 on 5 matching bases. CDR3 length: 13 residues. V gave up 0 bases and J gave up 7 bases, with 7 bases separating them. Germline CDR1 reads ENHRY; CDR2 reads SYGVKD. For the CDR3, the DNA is TGTGCCATCAGTGAGTCGGGGCTACAGCCCCAGCATTTT. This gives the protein CAISESGLQPQHF.

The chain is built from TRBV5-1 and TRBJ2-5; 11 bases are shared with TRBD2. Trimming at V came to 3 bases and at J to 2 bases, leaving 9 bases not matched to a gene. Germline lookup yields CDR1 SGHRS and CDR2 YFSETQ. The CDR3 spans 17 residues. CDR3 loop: CASSWGSGGAQQETQYF. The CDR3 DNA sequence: TGCGCCAGCAGCTGGGGTAGCGGGGGGGCCCAACAAGAGACCCAGTACTTC.

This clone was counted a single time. The CDR3 sequence is CASSPGLGQVNEQYF. Here the CDR3 DNA reads TGTGCCAGCAGCCCCGGACTGGGCCAGGTCAACGAGCAGTACTTC. The chain has TRBV6-5 and TRBJ2-7, with a weak D call TRBD2 (5 bases). The V and J ends lost 6 bases and 5 bases respectively, with 20 bases between them. Germline V gives CDR1 MNHEY, CDR2 SVGAGI. The CDR3 is 15 amino acids.

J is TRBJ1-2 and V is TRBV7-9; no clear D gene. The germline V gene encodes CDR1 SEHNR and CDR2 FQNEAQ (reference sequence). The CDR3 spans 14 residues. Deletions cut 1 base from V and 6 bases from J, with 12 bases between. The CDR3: CASSLVAVVDGYTF. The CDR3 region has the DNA TGTGCCAGCAGCTTAGTTGCGGTCGTTGATGGCTACACCTTC.

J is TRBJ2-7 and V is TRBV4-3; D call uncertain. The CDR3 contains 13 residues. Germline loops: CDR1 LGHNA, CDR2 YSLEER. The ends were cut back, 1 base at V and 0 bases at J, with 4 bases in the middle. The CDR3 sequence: CASSQGLSYEQYF. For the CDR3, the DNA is TGCGCCAGCAGCCAAGGTCTCTCCTACGAGCAGTACTTC.

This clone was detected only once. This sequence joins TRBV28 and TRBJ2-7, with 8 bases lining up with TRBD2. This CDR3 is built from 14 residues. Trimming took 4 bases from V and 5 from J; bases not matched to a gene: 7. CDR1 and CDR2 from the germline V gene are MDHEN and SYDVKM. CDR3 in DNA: TGTGCCAGCAGTTGGGGTAGCGGGGCGCACGAGCAGTACTTC. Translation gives CASSWGSGAHEQYF.

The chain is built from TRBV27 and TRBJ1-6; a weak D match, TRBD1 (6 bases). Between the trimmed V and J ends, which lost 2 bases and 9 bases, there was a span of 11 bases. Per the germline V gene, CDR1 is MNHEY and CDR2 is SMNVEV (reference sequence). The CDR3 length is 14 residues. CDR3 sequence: CASSLNRVGSPLHF. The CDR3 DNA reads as TGTGCCAGCAGTTTAAACAGGGTGGGTTCACCCCTCCACTTT.

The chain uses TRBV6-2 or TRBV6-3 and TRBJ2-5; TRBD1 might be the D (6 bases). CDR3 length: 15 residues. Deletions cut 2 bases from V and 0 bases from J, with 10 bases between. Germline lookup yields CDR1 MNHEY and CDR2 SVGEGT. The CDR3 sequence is CASSYTGTYQETQYF. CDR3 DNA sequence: TGTGCCAGCAGTTACACCGGGACATACCAAGAGACCCAGTACTTC.

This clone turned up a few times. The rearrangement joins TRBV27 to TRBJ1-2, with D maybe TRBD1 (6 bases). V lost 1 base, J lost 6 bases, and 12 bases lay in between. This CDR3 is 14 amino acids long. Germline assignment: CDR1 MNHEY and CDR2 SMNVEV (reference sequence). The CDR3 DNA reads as TGTGCCAGCAGTTTATTGAGGGGGACAAATGGCTACACCTTC. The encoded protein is CASSLLRGTNGYTF.

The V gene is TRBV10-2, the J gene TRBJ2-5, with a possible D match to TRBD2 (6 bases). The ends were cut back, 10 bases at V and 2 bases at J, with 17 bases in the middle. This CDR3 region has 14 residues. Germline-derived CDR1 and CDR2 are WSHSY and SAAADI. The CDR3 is CATSYSGAQETQYF. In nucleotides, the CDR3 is TGCGCCACCTCCTATAGCGGTGCGCAAGAGACCCAGTACTTC.

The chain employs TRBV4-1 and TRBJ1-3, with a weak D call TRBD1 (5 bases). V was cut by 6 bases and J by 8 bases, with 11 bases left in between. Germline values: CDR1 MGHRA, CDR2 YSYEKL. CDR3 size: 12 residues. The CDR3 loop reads CASRDQGDTIYF. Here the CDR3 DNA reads TGCGCCAGCAGGGACCAAGGGGACACCATATATTTT.

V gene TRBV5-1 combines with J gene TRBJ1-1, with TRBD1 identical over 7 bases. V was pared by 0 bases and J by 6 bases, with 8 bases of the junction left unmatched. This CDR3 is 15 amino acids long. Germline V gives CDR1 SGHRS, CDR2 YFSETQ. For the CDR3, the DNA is TGCGCCAGCAGCTTGGGGGACAGCGGTGGCCCTGAAGCTTTCTTT. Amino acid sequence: CASSLGDSGGPEAFF.

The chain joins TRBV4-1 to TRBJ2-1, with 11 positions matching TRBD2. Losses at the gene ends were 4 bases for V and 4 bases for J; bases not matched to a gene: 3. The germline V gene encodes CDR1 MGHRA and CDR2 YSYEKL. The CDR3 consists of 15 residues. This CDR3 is CASSLRLAGYNEQFF. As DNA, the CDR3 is TGCGCCAGCAGCCTCAGACTAGCGGGGTACAATGAGCAGTTCTTC.

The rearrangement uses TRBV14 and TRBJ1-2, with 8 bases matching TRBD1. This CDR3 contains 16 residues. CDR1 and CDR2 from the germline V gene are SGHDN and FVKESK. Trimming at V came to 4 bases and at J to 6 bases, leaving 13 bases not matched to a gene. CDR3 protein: CASSRGTGADRNGYTF. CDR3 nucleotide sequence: TGTGCCAGCAGCCGTGGGACAGGCGCTGACAGAAATGGCTACACCTTC. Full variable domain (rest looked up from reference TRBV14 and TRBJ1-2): EAGVTQFPSHSVIEKGQTVTLRCDPISGHDNLYWYRRVMGKEIKFLLHFVKESKQDESGMPNNRFLAERTGGTYSTLKVQPAELEDSGVYFCASSRGTGADRNGYTFGSGTRLTVV.

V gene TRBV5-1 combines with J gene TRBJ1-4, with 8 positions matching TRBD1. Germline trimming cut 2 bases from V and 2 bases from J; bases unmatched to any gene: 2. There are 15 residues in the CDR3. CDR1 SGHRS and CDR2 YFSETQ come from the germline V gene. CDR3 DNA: TGCGCCAGCAGCTTCCAGGGGGCGACTAATGAAAAACTGTTTTTT. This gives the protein CASSFQGATNEKLFF.

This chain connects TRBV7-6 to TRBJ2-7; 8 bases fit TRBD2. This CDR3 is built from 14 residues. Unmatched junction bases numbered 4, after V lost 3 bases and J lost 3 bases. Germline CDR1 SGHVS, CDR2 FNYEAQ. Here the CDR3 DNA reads TGTGCCAGCAGCTTTGTTAGCGGGATCTACGAGCAGTACTTC. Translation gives CASSFVSGIYEQYF. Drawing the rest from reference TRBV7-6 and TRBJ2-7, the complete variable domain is GAGVSQSPRYKVTKRGQDVALRCDPISGHVSLYWYRQALGQGPEFLTYFNYEAQQDKSGLPNDRFSAERPEGSISTLTIQRTEQRDSAMYRCASSFVSGIYEQYFGPGTRLTVT.

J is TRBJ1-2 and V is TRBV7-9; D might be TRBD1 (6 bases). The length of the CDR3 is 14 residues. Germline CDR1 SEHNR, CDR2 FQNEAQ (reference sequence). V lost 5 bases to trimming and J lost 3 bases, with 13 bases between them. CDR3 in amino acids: CASSPGTIHYGYTF. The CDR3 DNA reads TGTGCCAGCAGCCCGGGGACAATCCACTATGGCTACACCTTC.

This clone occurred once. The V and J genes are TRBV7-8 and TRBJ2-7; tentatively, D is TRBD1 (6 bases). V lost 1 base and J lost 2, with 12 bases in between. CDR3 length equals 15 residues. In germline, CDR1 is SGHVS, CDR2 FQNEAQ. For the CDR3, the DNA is TGTGCCAGCAGCTTAGTAGGGCAGGGGACCTACGAGCAGTACTTC. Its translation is CASSLVGQGTYEQYF.

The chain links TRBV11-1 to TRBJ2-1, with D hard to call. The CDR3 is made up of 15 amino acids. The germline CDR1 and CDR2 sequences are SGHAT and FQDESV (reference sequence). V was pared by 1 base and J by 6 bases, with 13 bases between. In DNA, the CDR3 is TGTGCCAGCAGCTTAGACACCCACCCCCTCAATGAGCAGTTCTTC. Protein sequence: CASSLDTHPLNEQFF.

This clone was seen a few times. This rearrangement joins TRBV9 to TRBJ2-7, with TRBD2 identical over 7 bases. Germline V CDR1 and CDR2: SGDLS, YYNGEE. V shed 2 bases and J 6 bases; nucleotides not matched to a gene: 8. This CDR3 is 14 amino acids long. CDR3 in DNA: TGTGCCAGCAGCGTTGGCGGGAGTATCGGCGAGCAGTACTTC. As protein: CASSVGGSIGEQYF.

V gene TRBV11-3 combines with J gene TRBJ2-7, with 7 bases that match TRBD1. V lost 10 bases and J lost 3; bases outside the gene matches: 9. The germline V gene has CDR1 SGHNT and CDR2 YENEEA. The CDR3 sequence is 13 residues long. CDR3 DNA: TGTGCCATCACCCGACAGGGAAGCTACGAGCAGTACTTC. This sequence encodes CAITRQGSYEQYF.

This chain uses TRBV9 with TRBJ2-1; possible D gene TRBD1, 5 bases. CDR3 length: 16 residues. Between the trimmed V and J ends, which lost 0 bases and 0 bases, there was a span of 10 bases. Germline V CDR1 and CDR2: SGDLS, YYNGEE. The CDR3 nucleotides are TGTGCCAGCAGCGTAGAGGGGCAGCCCTCCTACAATGAGCAGTTCTTC. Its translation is CASSVEGQPSYNEQFF.

CDR3 amino acids: CASSPAGTAQHF. In nucleotides, the CDR3 is TGTGCCAGCAGTCCCGCAGGGACAGCCCAGCATTTT. V usage is TRBV2 and J usage is TRBJ1-5; the match to TRBD1 covers 7 bases. CDR3 length equals 12 residues. CDR1 SNHLY and CDR2 FYNNEI come from the germline V gene. The J segment lost 11 bases and the V segment lost 5 bases, leaving 6 bases of the junction unmatched.

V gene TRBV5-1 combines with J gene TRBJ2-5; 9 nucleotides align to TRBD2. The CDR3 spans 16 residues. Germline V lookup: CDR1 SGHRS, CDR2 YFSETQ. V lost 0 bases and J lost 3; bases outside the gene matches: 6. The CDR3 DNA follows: TGCGCCAGCAGCTTGGCCCCGGCGGGAGGGGAAGAGACCCAGTACTTC. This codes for CASSLAPAGGEETQYF.

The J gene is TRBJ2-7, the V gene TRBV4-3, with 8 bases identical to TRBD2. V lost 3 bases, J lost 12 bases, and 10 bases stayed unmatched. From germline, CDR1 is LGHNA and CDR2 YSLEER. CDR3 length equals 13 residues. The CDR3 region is CASSQGLGGVGYF. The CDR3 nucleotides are TGCGCCAGCAGCCAGGGACTAGGTGGGGTAGGGTACTTC.

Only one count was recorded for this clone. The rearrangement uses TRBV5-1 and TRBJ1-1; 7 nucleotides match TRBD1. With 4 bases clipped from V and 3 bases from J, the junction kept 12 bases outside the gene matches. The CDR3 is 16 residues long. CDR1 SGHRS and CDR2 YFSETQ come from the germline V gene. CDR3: CASSRASGGSDTEAFF. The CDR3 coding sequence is TGCGCCAGCAGCAGAGCTTCAGGGGGGTCGGACACTGAAGCTTTCTTT.

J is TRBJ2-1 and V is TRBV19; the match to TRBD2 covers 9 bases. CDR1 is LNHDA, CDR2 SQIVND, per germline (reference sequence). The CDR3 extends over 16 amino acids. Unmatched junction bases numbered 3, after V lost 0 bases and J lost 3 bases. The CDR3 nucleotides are TGTGCCAGTAGTATAGAAAGCGGGAGGAACTACAATGAGCAGTTCTTC. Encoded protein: CASSIESGRNYNEQFF.

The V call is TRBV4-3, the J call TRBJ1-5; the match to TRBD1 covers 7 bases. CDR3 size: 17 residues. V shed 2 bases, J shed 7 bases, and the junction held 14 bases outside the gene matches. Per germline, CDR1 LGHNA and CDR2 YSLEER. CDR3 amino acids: CASSQSPGGGGGQPQHF. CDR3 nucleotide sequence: TGCGCCAGCAGCCAATCCCCCGGCGGAGGGGGCGGACAGCCCCAGCATTTT.

As DNA, the CDR3 is TGTGCCAGCAGTAGCAACAGAGCAACTAATGAAAAACTGTTTTTT. It yields the protein CASSSNRATNEKLFF. The chain uses TRBV6-5 and TRBJ1-4; unclear D gene. The CDR3 is 15 amino acids. V was cut by 5 bases and J by 0 bases, with 10 bases left in between. Germline values: CDR1 MNHEY, CDR2 SVGAGI.

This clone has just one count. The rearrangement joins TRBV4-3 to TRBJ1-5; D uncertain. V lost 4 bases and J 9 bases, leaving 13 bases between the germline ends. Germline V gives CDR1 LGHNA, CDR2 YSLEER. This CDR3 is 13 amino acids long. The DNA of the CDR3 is TGCGCCAGCAGCCTATCGAGAGGGCGGCCCCAGCATTTT. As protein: CASSLSRGRPQHF.